This T cell receptor (beta chain) derives from a study of T cell responses to AZD1222 COVID-19 vaccine. This clone was found once. The CDR3 is made up of 12 amino acids. Germline V gives CDR1 MNHEY, CDR2 SVGAGI. J was trimmed by 5 bases and V by 6 bases; bases with no gene match: 4. The data were produced by immunoSEQ multiplex PCR, yet TCRdb's version contains in-frame clones alone and is incomplete. The table includes tens of thousands of clones, about 90% detected once. V is TRBV6-5 and J is TRBJ2-7, with 7 bases lining up with TRBD1. Sequencing used peripheral blood, obtained 28 days after the second dose of the MenACWY control vaccine. The receptor comes from an adult who received the MenACWY meningococcal vaccine as a control. For the CDR3, the DNA is TGTGCCAGCAGCGACAGGGCGAACGAGCAGTACTTC. It yields the protein CASSDRANEQYF.